Detailed here is one TCR beta chain. Its target is unknown. Trimming stripped 1 base from V and 2 bases from J, with 9 bases between. The CDR3 totals 15 residues. Germline CDR1 is SEHNR and CDR2 is FQNEAQ (reference sequence). This sample is drawn from a study of cytomegalovirus exposure and HLA in healthy donors. Across the whole study: Across 350 to 400 genotyped donors, 81% landed in the Caucasian-associated ancestry cluster. Points from the study as a whole: An analysis that was carried out later associated 17,000 or so TCR beta sequences with HLA alleles at 0.05 false discovery rate. Rare sequences made up most TCRs, while some public TCRs were found in many donors.

With 60 Vbeta and 13 Jbeta primers, the PCR was carried out. Libraries were prepared by immunoSEQ multiplex PCR; TCRdb keeps only in-frame clonotypes and omits some of them. The sample lists about 130,000 clones; about 74% were seen once. Sequencing was performed on PBMCs. The origin of this receptor is a man in his late teens or twenties in good health and CMV-seropositive. The chain combines TRBV7-9 with TRBJ1-3; perhaps TRBD1 as D (5 bases). The CDR3 loop is CASSLVSRAGNTIYF. CDR3 nucleotide sequence: TGTGCCAGCAGCTTAGTTTCCAGGGCTGGAAACACCATATATTTT.